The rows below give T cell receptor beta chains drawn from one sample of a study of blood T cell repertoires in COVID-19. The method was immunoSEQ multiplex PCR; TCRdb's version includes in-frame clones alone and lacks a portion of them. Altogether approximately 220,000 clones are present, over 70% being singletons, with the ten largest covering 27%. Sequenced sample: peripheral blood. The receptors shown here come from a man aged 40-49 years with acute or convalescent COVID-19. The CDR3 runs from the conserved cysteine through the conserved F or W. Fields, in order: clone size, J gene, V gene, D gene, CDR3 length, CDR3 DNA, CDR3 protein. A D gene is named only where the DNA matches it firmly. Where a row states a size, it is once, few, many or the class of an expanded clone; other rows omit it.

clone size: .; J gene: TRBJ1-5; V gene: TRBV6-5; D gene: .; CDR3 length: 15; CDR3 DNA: TGTGCCAGCAGTCTACGGACTACAATGGAACAGCCCCAGCATTTT; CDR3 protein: CASSLRTTMEQPQHF
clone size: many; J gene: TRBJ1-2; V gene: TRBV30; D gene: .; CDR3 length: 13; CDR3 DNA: TGTGCCTGGAGTCCGGTCGAAAACTATGGCTACACCTTC; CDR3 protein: CAWSPVENYGYTF
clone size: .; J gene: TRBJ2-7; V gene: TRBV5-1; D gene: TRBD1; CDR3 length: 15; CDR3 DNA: TGCGCCAGCACCGAGGGGGCAGGGTATCAGGTCGAGCAGTACTTC; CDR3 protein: CASTEGAGYQVEQYF
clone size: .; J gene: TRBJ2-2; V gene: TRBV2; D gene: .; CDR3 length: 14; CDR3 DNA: TGTGCCAGCACCCAGGGCTTGAACACCGGGGAGCTGTTTTTT; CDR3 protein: CASTQGLNTGELFF
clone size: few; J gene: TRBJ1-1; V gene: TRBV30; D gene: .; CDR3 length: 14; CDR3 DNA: TGTGCCTGGAGCCCAAGCTTTTTGAACACTGAAGCTTTCTTT; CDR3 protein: CAWSPSFLNTEAFF
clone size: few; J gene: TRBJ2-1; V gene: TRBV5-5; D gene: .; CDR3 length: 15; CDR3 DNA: TGTGCCAGCAGCTTGAGCAGGGAAGCCTACAATGAGCAGTTCTTC; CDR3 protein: CASSLSREAYNEQFF
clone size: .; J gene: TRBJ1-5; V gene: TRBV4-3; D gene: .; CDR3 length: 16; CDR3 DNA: TGCGCCAGCAGCCAAGACAGGGGAGATAGCAATCAGCCCCAGCATTTT; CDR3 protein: CASSQDRGDSNQPQHF
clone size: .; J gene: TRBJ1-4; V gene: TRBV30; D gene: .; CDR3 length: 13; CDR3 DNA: TGTGCCTCGACCTCTTCGAGCAGGGGAGAACTGTTTTTT; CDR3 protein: CASTSSSRGELFF
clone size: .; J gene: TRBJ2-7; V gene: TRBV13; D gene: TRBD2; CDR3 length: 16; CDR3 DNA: TGTGCCAGCAGCCCAGGGGGAGGGACTAGCTCGTACGAGCAGTACTTC; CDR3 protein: CASSPGGGTSSYEQYF
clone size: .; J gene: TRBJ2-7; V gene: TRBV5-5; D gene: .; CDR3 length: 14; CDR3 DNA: TGTGCCAGCACGACTAGTTATAACTTCTACGAGCAGTACTTC; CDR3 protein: CASTTSYNFYEQYF
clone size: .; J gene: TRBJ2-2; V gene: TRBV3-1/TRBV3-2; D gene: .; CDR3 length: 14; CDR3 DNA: TGTGCCAGCAGCCCCCAGGTGAACACCGGGGAGCTGTTTTTT; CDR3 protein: CASSPQVNTGELFF
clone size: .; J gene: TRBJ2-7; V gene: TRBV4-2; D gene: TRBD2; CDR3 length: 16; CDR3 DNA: TGTGCCAGCAGCCAAGAACGGCTAGCGGGTAGATACGAGCAGTACTTC; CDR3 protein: CASSQERLAGRYEQYF
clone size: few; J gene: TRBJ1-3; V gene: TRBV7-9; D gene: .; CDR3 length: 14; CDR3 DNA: TGTGCCAGCAGCTTCGGCAGCGCTGGAAACACCATATATTTT; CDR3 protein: CASSFGSAGNTIYF
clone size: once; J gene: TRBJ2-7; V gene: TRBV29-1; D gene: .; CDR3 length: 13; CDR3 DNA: TGCAGCGTTGTTTGGCCAGGCCGTTACGAGCAGTACTTC; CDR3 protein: CSVVWPGRYEQYF
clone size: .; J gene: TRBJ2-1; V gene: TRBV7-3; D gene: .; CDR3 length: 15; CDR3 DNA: TGTGCCAGCAGCCCGGGGATGCAGTCCTACAATGAGCAGTTCTTC; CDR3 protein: CASSPGMQSYNEQFF
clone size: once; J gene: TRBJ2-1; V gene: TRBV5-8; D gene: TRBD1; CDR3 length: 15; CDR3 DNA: TGTGCCAGCAGCTTAGCTGGACAGGCCTACAATGAGCAGTTCTTC; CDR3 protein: CASSLAGQAYNEQFF
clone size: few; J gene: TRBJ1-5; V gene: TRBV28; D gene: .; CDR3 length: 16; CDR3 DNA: TGTGCCAGCAGTTTATTGGGGGCCCGCCACAATCAGCCCCAGCATTTT; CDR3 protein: CASSLLGARHNQPQHF
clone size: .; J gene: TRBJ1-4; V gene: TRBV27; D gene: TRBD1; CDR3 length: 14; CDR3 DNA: TGTGCCAGCACACCACAGGGGGCGCGTGAAAAACTGTTTTTT; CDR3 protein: CASTPQGAREKLFF
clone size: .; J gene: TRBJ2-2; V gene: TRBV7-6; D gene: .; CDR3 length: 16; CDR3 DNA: TGTGCCAGCAGCACTCCTAACCACGCCAACACCGGGGAGCTGTTTTTT; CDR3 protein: CASSTPNHANTGELFF
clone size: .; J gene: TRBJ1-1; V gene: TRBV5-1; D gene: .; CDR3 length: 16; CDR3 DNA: TGCGCCAGCAGCCCTAGATCGGACAGAGCAAGCACTGAAGCTTTCTTT; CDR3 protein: CASSPRSDRASTEAFF
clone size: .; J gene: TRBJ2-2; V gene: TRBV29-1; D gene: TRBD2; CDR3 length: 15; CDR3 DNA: TGCAGCGTTGAAGGGGGTAGCGGGAAGGCCGGGGAGCTGTTTTTT; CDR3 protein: CSVEGGSGKAGELFF
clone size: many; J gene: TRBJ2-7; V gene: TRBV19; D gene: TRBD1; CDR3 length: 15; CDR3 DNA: TGTGCCAGTAGTATCTTCCCCGGGACAGGCTACGAGCAGTACTTC; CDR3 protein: CASSIFPGTGYEQYF
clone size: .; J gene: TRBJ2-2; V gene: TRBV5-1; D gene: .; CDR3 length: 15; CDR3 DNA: TGCGCCAGCAGCTTGGAAGGGGCTAGGACCGGGGAGCTGTTTTTT; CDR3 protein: CASSLEGARTGELFF
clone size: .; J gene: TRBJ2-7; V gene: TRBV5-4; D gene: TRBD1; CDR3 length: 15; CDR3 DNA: TGTGCCAGCAGCACGCCGGACAGGGGGCAGGACGAGCAGTACTTC; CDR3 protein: CASSTPDRGQDEQYF
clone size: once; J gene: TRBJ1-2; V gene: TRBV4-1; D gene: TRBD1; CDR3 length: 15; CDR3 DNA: TGCGCCAGCAGCCGCGGACAGGGTTACGGCGATGGCTACACCTTC; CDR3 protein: CASSRGQGYGDGYTF
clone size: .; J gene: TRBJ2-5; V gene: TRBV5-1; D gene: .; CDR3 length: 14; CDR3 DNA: TGCGCCAGCAGCCTAGGATCCAGCCAAGAGACCCAGTACTTC; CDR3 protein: CASSLGSSQETQYF
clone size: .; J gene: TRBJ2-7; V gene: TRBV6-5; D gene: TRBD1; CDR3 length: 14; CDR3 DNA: TGTGCCAGCTCACACGGACAGGGTTCCTACGAGCAGTACTTC; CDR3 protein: CASSHGQGSYEQYF
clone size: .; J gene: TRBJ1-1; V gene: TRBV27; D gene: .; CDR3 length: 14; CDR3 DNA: TGTGCCAGCAGTTTTTACAACCTGAACACTGAAGCTTTCTTT; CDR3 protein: CASSFYNLNTEAFF
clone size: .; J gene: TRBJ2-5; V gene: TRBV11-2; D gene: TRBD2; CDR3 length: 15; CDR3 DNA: TGTGCCAGCAGCTTATGGCTAGCGGATCAAGAGACCCAGTACTTC; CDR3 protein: CASSLWLADQETQYF
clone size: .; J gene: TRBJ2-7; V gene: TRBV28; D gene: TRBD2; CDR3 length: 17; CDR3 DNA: TGTGCCAGCAGTTCTCGGACTAGCGGGAGGGCCCTCTACGAGCAGTACTTC; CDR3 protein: CASSSRTSGRALYEQYF
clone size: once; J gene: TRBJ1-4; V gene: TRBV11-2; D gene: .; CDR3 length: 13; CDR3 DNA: TGTGCCAGCAGCCCCCCAGCAGGGCTAAAACTGTTTTTT; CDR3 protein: CASSPPAGLKLFF
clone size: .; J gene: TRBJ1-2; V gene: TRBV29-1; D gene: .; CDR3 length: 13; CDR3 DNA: TGCAGCGTTCGACAGGACGATAACTATGGCTACACCTTC; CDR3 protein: CSVRQDDNYGYTF
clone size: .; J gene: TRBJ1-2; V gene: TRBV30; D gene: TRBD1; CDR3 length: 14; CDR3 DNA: TGTGCCTGGAGTAACTTGGACAGGGGCTATGGCTACACCTTC; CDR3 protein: CAWSNLDRGYGYTF
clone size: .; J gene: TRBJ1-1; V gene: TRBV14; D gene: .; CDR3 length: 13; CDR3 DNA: TGTGCCAGCCTAGGGGGTTCGGACACTGAAGCTTTCTTT; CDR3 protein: CASLGGSDTEAFF
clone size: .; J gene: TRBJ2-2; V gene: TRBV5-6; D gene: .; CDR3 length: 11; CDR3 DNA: TGTGCCAGCAGCTTCGCCGGGGAGCTGTTTTTT; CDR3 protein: CASSFAGELFF
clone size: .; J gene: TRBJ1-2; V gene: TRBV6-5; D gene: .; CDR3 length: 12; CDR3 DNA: TGTGCCAGCAGTCAGGTTAACTATGGCTACACCTTC; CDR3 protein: CASSQVNYGYTF
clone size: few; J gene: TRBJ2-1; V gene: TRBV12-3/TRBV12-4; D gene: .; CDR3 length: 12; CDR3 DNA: TGTGCCAGCAGTTTGGCCCCCAATGAGCAGTTCTTC; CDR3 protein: CASSLAPNEQFF
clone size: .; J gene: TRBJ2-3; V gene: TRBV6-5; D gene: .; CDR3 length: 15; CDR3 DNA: TGTGCCAGCGGGACGGGGGTACAGAGCACAGATACGCAGTATTTT; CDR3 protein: CASGTGVQSTDTQYF
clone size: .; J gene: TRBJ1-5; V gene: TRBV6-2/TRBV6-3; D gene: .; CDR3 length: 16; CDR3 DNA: TGTGCCAGCAGTTACTCGATTGGGACACGGGATCGGCCCCAGCATTTT; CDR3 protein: CASSYSIGTRDRPQHF
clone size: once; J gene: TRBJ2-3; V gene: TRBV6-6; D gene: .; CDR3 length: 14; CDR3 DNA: TGTGCCAGCAGTTTCCCCTCCAGCACAGATACGCAGTATTTT; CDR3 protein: CASSFPSSTDTQYF
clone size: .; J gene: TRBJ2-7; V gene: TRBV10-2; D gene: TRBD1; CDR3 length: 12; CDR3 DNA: TGCGCCAGCAGTCCAGGGGGCTACGAGCAGTACTTC; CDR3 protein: CASSPGGYEQYF
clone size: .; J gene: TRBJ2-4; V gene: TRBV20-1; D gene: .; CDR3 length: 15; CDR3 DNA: TGCAGTGCTAGTTGGGGGCGGGAGTTTGGAAACATTCAGTACTTC; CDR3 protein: CSASWGREFGNIQYF
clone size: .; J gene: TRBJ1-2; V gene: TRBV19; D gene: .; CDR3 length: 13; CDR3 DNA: TGTGCCAGTAGACCTGGTCAGTTGGATGGCTACACCTTC; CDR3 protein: CASRPGQLDGYTF
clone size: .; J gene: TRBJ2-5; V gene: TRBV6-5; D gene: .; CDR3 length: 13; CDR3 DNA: TGTGCCAGCAGCGAGCAGGGTGACCAGACCCAGTACTTC; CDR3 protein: CASSEQGDQTQYF
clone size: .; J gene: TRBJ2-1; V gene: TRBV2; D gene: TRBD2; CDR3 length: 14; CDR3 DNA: TGTGCCAGCAGCCTCACAAGCGGGGACAATGAGCAGTTCTTC; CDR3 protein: CASSLTSGDNEQFF
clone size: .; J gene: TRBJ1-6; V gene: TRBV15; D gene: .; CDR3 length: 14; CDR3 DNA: TGTGCCACCAGCAGAGACATCGGTAATTCACCCCTCCACTTT; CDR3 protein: CATSRDIGNSPLHF
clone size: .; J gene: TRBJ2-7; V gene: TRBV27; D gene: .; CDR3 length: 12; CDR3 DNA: TGTGCCAGCAGGACGGGATCCCACGAGCAGTACTTC; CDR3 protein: CASRTGSHEQYF
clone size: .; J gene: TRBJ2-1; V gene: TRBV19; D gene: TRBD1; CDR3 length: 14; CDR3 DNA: TGTGCCAGCAGGGACAGGGGAGTATATTATGAGCAGTTCTTC; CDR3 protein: CASRDRGVYYEQFF